These T cell receptor beta chains were read from a single sample in a study of blood T cell repertoires in COVID-19. The method was immunoSEQ multiplex PCR; TCRdb's version includes in-frame clones alone and lacks a portion of them. The data show 23,000 or so clones, 80% to 90% seen once. What was sequenced was peripheral blood. These TCRs come from a man over 45 with active COVID-19. Each CDR3 is given with its conserved first and last residue. D genes are given only for firm matches. Clone size appears in some rows only: once, few, many, or a class for an expanded clone.

cdr3_aa: CASSLTGDTEAFF
cdr3_nt: TGTGCCAGCAGTTTAACAGGGGACACTGAAGCTTTCTTT
d_call: TRBD1
clone_size: -
j_call: TRBJ1-1
v_call: TRBV12-3/TRBV12-4

cdr3_aa: CASSYNSLQGYEQYF
cdr3_nt: TGTGCCAGCAGTTACAATTCACTACAGGGCTACGAGCAGTACTTC
d_call: -
clone_size: -
j_call: TRBJ2-7
v_call: TRBV6-5

cdr3_aa: CASSTERGTSGETQYF
cdr3_nt: TGTGCCAGTAGTACAGAGAGGGGGACGTCCGGAGAGACCCAGTACTTC
d_call: -
clone_size: -
j_call: TRBJ2-5
v_call: TRBV19

cdr3_aa: CASSPPGAEYEQYF
cdr3_nt: TGTGCCAGCTCACCACCGGGGGCAGAATACGAGCAGTACTTC
d_call: -
clone_size: -
j_call: TRBJ2-7
v_call: TRBV18

cdr3_aa: CASRRDTSNQPQHF
cdr3_nt: TGTGCCAGCAGAAGGGACACTAGCAATCAGCCCCAGCATTTT
d_call: -
clone_size: -
j_call: TRBJ1-5
v_call: TRBV2

cdr3_aa: CASRETGRNTEAFF
cdr3_nt: TGTGCCAGCAGGGAAACAGGGAGAAACACTGAAGCTTTCTTT
d_call: -
clone_size: -
j_call: TRBJ1-1
v_call: TRBV5-6

cdr3_aa: CASSQENSGNTIYF
cdr3_nt: TGTGCCAGCAGCCAAGAGAACTCTGGAAACACCATATATTTT
d_call: -
clone_size: few
j_call: TRBJ1-3
v_call: TRBV2

cdr3_aa: CASSYVGGNEQFF
cdr3_nt: TGTGCCAGCAGTTACGTGGGGGGCAATGAGCAGTTCTTC
d_call: -
clone_size: -
j_call: TRBJ2-1
v_call: TRBV6-5

cdr3_aa: CASSLWAGEGDQPQHF
cdr3_nt: TGTGCCAGCAGCTTATGGGCAGGGGAAGGGGATCAGCCCCAGCATTTT
d_call: -
clone_size: -
j_call: TRBJ1-5
v_call: TRBV5-8

cdr3_aa: CASSQSGTDTQYF
cdr3_nt: TGCGCCAGCAGCCAGTCCGGCACAGATACGCAGTATTTT
d_call: -
clone_size: -
j_call: TRBJ2-3
v_call: TRBV5-1

cdr3_aa: CASSLTGSTEAFF
cdr3_nt: TGTGCCAGCAGCCTGACAGGGAGCACTGAAGCTTTCTTT
d_call: TRBD1
clone_size: few
j_call: TRBJ1-1
v_call: TRBV12-3/TRBV12-4

cdr3_aa: CASSLRGGSYNEQFF
cdr3_nt: TGTGCCAGCAGCTTAAGAGGGGGCTCCTACAATGAGCAGTTCTTC
d_call: -
clone_size: -
j_call: TRBJ2-1
v_call: TRBV7-3

cdr3_aa: CASSIDKSTDTQYF
cdr3_nt: TGTGCCAGCAGCATAGACAAATCCACAGATACGCAGTATTTT
d_call: -
clone_size: -
j_call: TRBJ2-3
v_call: TRBV7-9

cdr3_aa: CASSPGLYEQYF
cdr3_nt: TGTGCCAGCTCACCTGGACTCTACGAGCAGTACTTC
d_call: -
clone_size: -
j_call: TRBJ2-7
v_call: TRBV18

cdr3_aa: CASSGNRGVAEAFF
cdr3_nt: TGTGCCAGCAGTGGGAACAGGGGCGTAGCTGAAGCTTTCTTT
d_call: TRBD1
clone_size: -
j_call: TRBJ1-1
v_call: TRBV2

cdr3_aa: CASSPPLDGQSSYNEQFF
cdr3_nt: TGTGCCAGCAGTCCCCCTCTAGACGGACAAAGCTCCTACAATGAGCAGTTCTTC
d_call: -
clone_size: -
j_call: TRBJ2-1
v_call: TRBV27

cdr3_aa: CASSLGVGAGGDTQYF
cdr3_nt: TGTGCCAGCAGCTTAGGAGTAGGAGCCGGGGGGGATACGCAGTATTTT
d_call: TRBD2
clone_size: -
j_call: TRBJ2-3
v_call: TRBV11-3

cdr3_aa: CASSPPWTVSGNTIYF
cdr3_nt: TGTGCCAGCTCACCCCCCTGGACAGTCTCTGGAAACACCATATATTTT
d_call: -
clone_size: -
j_call: TRBJ1-3
v_call: TRBV18

cdr3_aa: CASSWGETQYF
cdr3_nt: TGTGCCAGCAGCTGGGGCGAGACCCAGTACTTC
d_call: -
clone_size: -
j_call: TRBJ2-5
v_call: TRBV5-6

cdr3_aa: CASPKEAGEDTQYF
cdr3_nt: TGTGCCAGCCCCAAGGAGGCAGGGGAGGATACGCAGTATTTT
d_call: -
clone_size: -
j_call: TRBJ2-3
v_call: TRBV7-2

cdr3_aa: CASSLGLAGGPYTDTQYF
cdr3_nt: TGTGCCAGCAGCCTGGGACTAGCGGGAGGGCCTTACACAGATACGCAGTATTTT
d_call: TRBD2
clone_size: -
j_call: TRBJ2-3
v_call: TRBV7-2

cdr3_aa: CASTPTGSSYNEQFF
cdr3_nt: TGTGCCAGCACCCCGACAGGGAGCTCCTACAATGAGCAGTTCTTC
d_call: TRBD1
clone_size: -
j_call: TRBJ2-1
v_call: TRBV7-9

cdr3_aa: CASSYSPGNTEAFF
cdr3_nt: TGTGCCAGCAGTTACTCTCCAGGGAACACTGAAGCTTTCTTT
d_call: -
clone_size: -
j_call: TRBJ1-1
v_call: TRBV6-6

cdr3_aa: CASSYPGQGETQYF
cdr3_nt: TGTGCCAGCAGTTACCCGGGACAGGGAGAGACCCAGTACTTC
d_call: TRBD1
clone_size: -
j_call: TRBJ2-5
v_call: TRBV6-5

cdr3_aa: CASSLRGQGSGEQYF
cdr3_nt: TGTGCCAGCAGCTTGAGGGGACAGGGTTCCGGGGAGCAGTACTTC
d_call: TRBD1
clone_size: -
j_call: TRBJ2-7
v_call: TRBV5-8

cdr3_aa: CASSEAPWDNNQPQHF
cdr3_nt: TGTGCCAGCAGTGAAGCGCCATGGGACAACAATCAGCCCCAGCATTTT
d_call: -
clone_size: -
j_call: TRBJ1-5
v_call: TRBV6-1

cdr3_aa: CASSVTSTDTQYF
cdr3_nt: TGTGCCAGTAGTGTGACTAGCACAGATACGCAGTATTTT
d_call: -
clone_size: -
j_call: TRBJ2-3
v_call: TRBV19

cdr3_aa: CASGLSLETQYF
cdr3_nt: TGTGCCAGCGGACTCTCCTTAGAGACCCAGTACTTC
d_call: -
clone_size: -
j_call: TRBJ2-5
v_call: TRBV2

cdr3_aa: CASSQGASGTEAFF
cdr3_nt: TGCGCCAGCAGCCAAGGGGCCTCCGGCACTGAAGCTTTCTTT
d_call: -
clone_size: -
j_call: TRBJ1-1
v_call: TRBV4-1

cdr3_aa: CASSQEYGTEAFF
cdr3_nt: TGCGCCAGCAGCCAAGAGTACGGCACTGAAGCTTTCTTT
d_call: -
clone_size: -
j_call: TRBJ1-1
v_call: TRBV4-3

cdr3_aa: CASSPGQTSNQPQHF
cdr3_nt: TGTGCCAGCTCACCAGGACAGACCTCTAATCAGCCCCAGCATTTT
d_call: -
clone_size: few
j_call: TRBJ1-5
v_call: TRBV18

cdr3_aa: CASSLRHAAGNQPQHF
cdr3_nt: TGTGCCAGCAGCCTCCGTCACGCGGCAGGCAATCAGCCCCAGCATTTT
d_call: -
clone_size: once
j_call: TRBJ1-5
v_call: TRBV3-1/TRBV3-2

cdr3_aa: CASSFSNQQVNTEAFF
cdr3_nt: TGTGCCAGCAGTTTTTCGAATCAACAGGTGAACACTGAAGCTTTCTTT
d_call: -
clone_size: -
j_call: TRBJ1-1
v_call: TRBV6-5

cdr3_aa: CASSHAPNQGTGNTIYF
cdr3_nt: TGTGCCAGCAGCCATGCACCAAACCAGGGAACTGGAAACACCATATATTTT
d_call: -
clone_size: -
j_call: TRBJ1-3
v_call: TRBV3-1/TRBV3-2

cdr3_aa: CASSLGSGLLSGANVLTF
cdr3_nt: TGTGCCAGCAGCTTAGGTTCAGGGCTGCTCTCTGGGGCCAACGTCCTGACTTTC
d_call: -
clone_size: medium-sized
j_call: TRBJ2-6
v_call: TRBV7-3

cdr3_aa: CASSRQTGNQAPLHF
cdr3_nt: TGTGCCAGCAGTCGTCAAACAGGGAACCAGGCACCCCTCCACTTT
d_call: -
clone_size: -
j_call: TRBJ1-6
v_call: TRBV27

cdr3_aa: CASSQQGSSSQTQYF
cdr3_nt: TGTGCCAGCAGCCAGCAAGGATCTAGCTCACAGACCCAGTACTTC
d_call: -
clone_size: once
j_call: TRBJ2-5
v_call: TRBV28

cdr3_aa: CASSRLAFSYNEQFF
cdr3_nt: TGCGCCAGCAGTCGGCTAGCTTTCTCCTACAATGAGCAGTTCTTC
d_call: -
clone_size: once
j_call: TRBJ2-1
v_call: TRBV4-3

cdr3_aa: CASSLTGQATYEQYF
cdr3_nt: TGCGCCAGCAGCTTGACGGGACAGGCGACCTACGAGCAGTACTTC
d_call: TRBD1
clone_size: -
j_call: TRBJ2-7
v_call: TRBV5-1

cdr3_aa: CASSQDQGAKTEAFF
cdr3_nt: TGCGCCAGCAGCCAAGATCAGGGGGCAAAGACTGAAGCTTTCTTT
d_call: TRBD1
clone_size: -
j_call: TRBJ1-1
v_call: TRBV4-1

cdr3_aa: CASSTGGQGWTGELFF
cdr3_nt: TGCGCCAGCAGCACGGGGGGACAGGGCTGGACCGGGGAGCTGTTTTTT
d_call: TRBD1
clone_size: -
j_call: TRBJ2-2
v_call: TRBV5-1

cdr3_aa: CASSRDRGHPYNSPLHF
cdr3_nt: TGTGCCAGCAGCCGGGACAGGGGGCATCCCTATAATTCACCCCTCCACTTT
d_call: TRBD1
clone_size: -
j_call: TRBJ1-6
v_call: TRBV5-6

cdr3_aa: CASGSGLSGRESSTDTQYF
cdr3_nt: TGTGCCAGCGGGTCCGGCCTAAGCGGGAGGGAATCTAGCACAGATACGCAGTATTTT
d_call: TRBD2
clone_size: -
j_call: TRBJ2-3
v_call: TRBV2

cdr3_aa: CASSPPLAQETQYF
cdr3_nt: TGTGCCAGCTCACCACCCCTAGCGCAAGAGACCCAGTACTTC
d_call: -
clone_size: -
j_call: TRBJ2-5
v_call: TRBV18

cdr3_aa: CASSIVTYNQPQHF
cdr3_nt: TGTGCCAGTAGTATAGTTACATATAATCAGCCCCAGCATTTT
d_call: -
clone_size: few
j_call: TRBJ1-5
v_call: TRBV19

cdr3_aa: CASSPRQGRNYGYTF
cdr3_nt: TGTGCCAGCTCACCACGACAGGGGAGGAACTATGGCTACACCTTC
d_call: TRBD1
clone_size: -
j_call: TRBJ1-2
v_call: TRBV18

cdr3_aa: CASGTGGPDTQYF
cdr3_nt: TGTGCCAGCGGGACAGGGGGCCCAGATACGCAGTATTTT
d_call: TRBD1
clone_size: -
j_call: TRBJ2-3
v_call: TRBV2

cdr3_aa: CASRPQQGGRDTQYF
cdr3_nt: TGTGCCAGTAGACCTCAGCAGGGGGGACGAGATACGCAGTATTTT
d_call: -
clone_size: once
j_call: TRBJ2-3
v_call: TRBV19

cdr3_aa: CASSRTGYEQYF
cdr3_nt: TGTGCCAGCAGCCGGACAGGCTACGAGCAGTACTTC
d_call: TRBD1
clone_size: -
j_call: TRBJ2-7
v_call: TRBV27

cdr3_aa: CASSVSGDNEQFF
cdr3_nt: TGCGCCAGCAGTGTTAGCGGAGACAATGAGCAGTTCTTC
d_call: -
clone_size: -
j_call: TRBJ2-1
v_call: TRBV10-1

cdr3_aa: CASSEETGGGTEAFF
cdr3_nt: TGTGCCAGCAGTGAAGAGACAGGGGGCGGCACTGAAGCTTTCTTT
d_call: TRBD1
clone_size: few
j_call: TRBJ1-1
v_call: TRBV6-1

cdr3_aa: CASSVRTGMQYF
cdr3_nt: TGTGCCAGCAGCGTCCGGACAGGGATGCAGTATTTT
d_call: TRBD1
clone_size: -
j_call: TRBJ2-3
v_call: TRBV9

cdr3_aa: CASSSEGHEQYF
cdr3_nt: TGCGCCAGCAGCTCGGAGGGGCACGAGCAGTACTTC
d_call: -
clone_size: -
j_call: TRBJ2-7
v_call: TRBV5-1

cdr3_aa: CATTKDGVPQPQHF
cdr3_nt: TGTGCCACTACTAAAGACGGGGTTCCTCAGCCCCAGCATTTT
d_call: -
clone_size: -
j_call: TRBJ1-5
v_call: TRBV19

cdr3_aa: CSADSPNEQYF
cdr3_nt: TGCAGTGCCGACAGTCCCAACGAGCAGTACTTC
d_call: -
clone_size: -
j_call: TRBJ2-7
v_call: TRBV20-1